This TCR beta chain is from a study of CD8 T cells in Susac syndrome. RNA amounts of about 0.5 to 1 ug underwent reverse transcription with random hexamers. TCRdb ran MiXCR on the immunoSEQ multiplex PCR reads and lists one entry per CDR3 protein. The sample comprises about 84,000 distinct CDR3 sequences, roughly 96% of which are singletons, and more than 0.35% rests with the top ten. The V end was cut by 0 bases, the J end by 0 bases, with 14 bases between. Germline CDR1 DFQATT, CDR2 SNEGSKA (reference sequence). The length of the CDR3 is 16 residues. The sample comprised CD8+ T cells from PBMCs. This sequence originates from a human donor with Susac syndrome. The chain employs TRBV20-1 and TRBJ1-2, with TRBD1 as a possible D gene (6 bases). The CDR3 reads CSARDEGGEANYGYTF. The DNA for the CDR3 is TGCAGTGCTAGAGATGAGGGGGGTGAAGCTAACTATGGCTACACCTTC.